The clone carrying this T cell receptor beta chain was seen a few times. Its matching antigen is unknown. Germline V gene lookup returns CDR1 MNHEY and CDR2 SMNVEV (reference sequence). This CDR3 has 14 residues. Trimming took off 6 bases at V and 0 bases at J, with 11 bases between the two ends. This entry comes from a study of T cell repertoires in cytomegalovirus infection. Study-level information: A matching HLA type, together with CMV infection, was signaled by public TCR beta signatures.

Via MiXCR, TCRdb re-called the reads, giving one row per CDR3 protein. The data contain 200,000 or so distinct CDR3 sequences, around 35% of them singletons. The V gene is TRBV27, the J gene TRBJ1-1; maybe TRBD1 (5 bases). The receptor was derived from a human donor in good health (CMV status not recorded). Some clones in this sample may be carry-over from other donors' samples. This sample comprised CD8+ T cells from cultured PBMCs, obtained from culture after CMV antigen stimulation. The CDR3: CASSDSYLNTEAFF. CDR3 bases: TGTGCCAGCAGCGACAGCTACTTGAACACTGAAGCTTTCTTT.